These T cell receptor beta chains were read from a single sample in a study of T cell responses to AZD1222 COVID-19 vaccine. Assay used: immunoSEQ multiplex PCR; TCRdb lists only in-frame clones, some missing. The sample lists about 140,000 clones; about 93% were seen once. This sample comprised peripheral blood, obtained 28 days after the second AZD1222 dose. The receptor source for this set is an adult who received the AZD1222 COVID-19 vaccine. CDR3s include the opening cysteine and the closing phenylalanine or tryptophan. The D gene is left open where the match is weak. Size is omitted from some rows. Given values are once, few, many or a class for expanded clones.

NA	TRBV7-9	NA	TRBJ2-7	TGTGCCAGCAGCTTCCGCCCCTACGAGCAGTACTTC	CASSFRPYEQYF
NA	TRBV7-2	NA	TRBJ1-5	TGTGCCAGCAGCTTAGGGGGTTTGGCCAATCAGCCCCAGCATTTT	CASSLGGLANQPQHF
NA	TRBV18	NA	TRBJ2-1	TGTGCCAGCTCACGTGACAATGAGCAGTTCTTC	CASSRDNEQFF
TRBD2	TRBV7-3	NA	TRBJ2-3	TGTGCCAGCAGCCAGACCCTAGCGGGAGGGGGCGCAGATACGCAGTATTTT	CASSQTLAGGGADTQYF
NA	TRBV14	NA	TRBJ2-3	TGTGCCAGCAGCCAAGTCGGAGGAAGCACAGATACGCAGTATTTT	CASSQVGGSTDTQYF
NA	TRBV19	few	TRBJ2-7	TGTGCCAGTAGTGCCGGGACAACCAACTACGAGCAGTACTTC	CASSAGTTNYEQYF
TRBD1	TRBV6-6	NA	TRBJ2-1	TGTGCCAGCAGTTACTCCCGGGACAGTACCTACAATGAGCAGTTCTTC	CASSYSRDSTYNEQFF
TRBD2	TRBV7-8	few	TRBJ2-7	TGTGCCAGCAGTGGGCTAGCGGGAACCTACGAGCAGTACTTC	CASSGLAGTYEQYF
NA	TRBV9	NA	TRBJ2-1	TGTGCCAGCAGCCCTACAGGGTACGGCTCCTACAATGAGCAGTTCTTC	CASSPTGYGSYNEQFF
NA	TRBV19	NA	TRBJ1-1	TGTGCCAGTAGTATTGTCGGCCTCACTGAAGCTTTCTTT	CASSIVGLTEAFF
NA	TRBV5-1	NA	TRBJ2-1	TGCGCCAGCCGCGGAGCCGACGGTTATGAGCAGTTCTTC	CASRGADGYEQFF
NA	TRBV5-6	few	TRBJ1-2	TGTGCCAGCAGCTCCGTTTCCTATGGCTACACCTTC	CASSSVSYGYTF
NA	TRBV11-2	NA	TRBJ2-3	TGTGCCAGCAGGGCGGCCAGCACAGATACGCAGTATTTT	CASRAASTDTQYF
NA	TRBV7-3	NA	TRBJ2-7	TGTGCCAGCAGCTCTGAGTGGGTTCCCTACGAGCAGTACTTC	CASSSEWVPYEQYF
TRBD1	TRBV7-2	NA	TRBJ1-5	TGTGCCAGCAGCAAGGGACAGGGGAATCAGCCCCAGCATTTT	CASSKGQGNQPQHF
NA	TRBV20-1	NA	TRBJ1-5	TGCAGTGCTAGTGGGGGGGCGCGTAGTCAGCCCCAGCATTTT	CSASGGARSQPQHF
NA	TRBV9	NA	TRBJ1-3	TGTGCCAGCAGCGCCGGACAGTCCTACTCTGGAAACACCATATATTTT	CASSAGQSYSGNTIYF
TRBD2	TRBV9	NA	TRBJ2-5	TGTGCCAGCAGCGAAGGACTAGCGGGGGAGACCCAGTACTTC	CASSEGLAGETQYF
TRBD1	TRBV7-9	NA	TRBJ1-5	TGTGCCAGCAGCTTAGGGTCGGGACAGAACAATCAGCCCCAGCATTTT	CASSLGSGQNNQPQHF
NA	TRBV7-9	NA	TRBJ1-6	TGTGCCAGCAGCCTCATTGATTCACCCCTCCACTTT	CASSLIDSPLHF
TRBD1	TRBV7-9	NA	TRBJ2-7	TGTGCCAGCAGCTTTCCAACCGGGACAGGGAGCTACGAGCAGTACTTC	CASSFPTGTGSYEQYF
NA	TRBV6-6	few	TRBJ2-2	TGTGCCAGCAGTTATTCGGCAGATGCGAACACCGGGGAGCTGTTTTTT	CASSYSADANTGELFF
TRBD2	TRBV7-6	NA	TRBJ2-2	TGTGCCAGCAGCCCTAGCGGGGCGCCGAGCACCGGGGAGCTGTTTTTT	CASSPSGAPSTGELFF
NA	TRBV5-1	NA	TRBJ2-1	TGCGCCAGCAGCTTGATGGGGAATGAGCAGTTCTTC	CASSLMGNEQFF
TRBD2	TRBV9	NA	TRBJ2-3	TGTGCCAGCAAAAGCGGGAGTCGTACAGATACGCAGTATTTT	CASKSGSRTDTQYF
NA	TRBV5-4	NA	TRBJ2-4	TGTGCCAGCAGCTGGGGGCCTGAAAACATTCAGTACTTC	CASSWGPENIQYF
TRBD2	TRBV28	NA	TRBJ2-5	TGTGCCAGCAGTCCCGGGACTAGTGGGCTTCAAGAGACCCAGTACTTC	CASSPGTSGLQETQYF
TRBD1	TRBV11-3	NA	TRBJ2-2	TGTGCCAGCAGCTTAACCCGGGACAGTTTCACCGGGGAGCTGTTTTTT	CASSLTRDSFTGELFF
NA	TRBV27	NA	TRBJ1-6	TGTGCCAGCAGTTTATACGACAATAATTCACCCCTCCACTTT	CASSLYDNNSPLHF
NA	TRBV4-3	NA	TRBJ2-2	TGCGCCAGCAGCCAAGAGAGAGGGTTCTACGCCGGGGAGCTGTTTTTT	CASSQERGFYAGELFF
TRBD2	TRBV11-2	NA	TRBJ2-5	TGTGCCAGCAGCTGGGCGGAGCGGGGGCGGGAGACCCAGTACTTC	CASSWAERGRETQYF
NA	TRBV6-5	NA	TRBJ1-2	TGTGCCAGCAGTTACTCGGGGGTCGGAGGCTACACCTTC	CASSYSGVGGYTF
TRBD2	TRBV7-2	NA	TRBJ2-1	TGTGCCAGCAGCTTAGTAGCGGGACCCTACAATGAGCAGTTCTTC	CASSLVAGPYNEQFF
NA	TRBV4-3	once	TRBJ2-3	TGCGCCAGCAGCCAAGATACGCAGGAGGCAAGAAGGACGCAGTATTTT	CASSQDTQEARRTQYF
TRBD1	TRBV18	NA	TRBJ1-2	TGTGCCAGCTCAGGGACAGGTGCCGCCTATGGCTACACCTTC	CASSGTGAAYGYTF
NA	TRBV7-2	NA	TRBJ2-3	TGTGCCAGCGGGGGCTTATCCCCCACAGATACGCAGTATTTT	CASGGLSPTDTQYF
NA	TRBV4-1	NA	TRBJ1-2	TGCGCCAGCAGCCAATCTCGGGAAGGGGCCTTCTATGGCTACACCTTC	CASSQSREGAFYGYTF
TRBD1	TRBV6-5	NA	TRBJ1-1	TGTGCCAGCAGTTACTGGGGGACAGGGGGGGAAACTGAAGCTTTCTTT	CASSYWGTGGETEAFF